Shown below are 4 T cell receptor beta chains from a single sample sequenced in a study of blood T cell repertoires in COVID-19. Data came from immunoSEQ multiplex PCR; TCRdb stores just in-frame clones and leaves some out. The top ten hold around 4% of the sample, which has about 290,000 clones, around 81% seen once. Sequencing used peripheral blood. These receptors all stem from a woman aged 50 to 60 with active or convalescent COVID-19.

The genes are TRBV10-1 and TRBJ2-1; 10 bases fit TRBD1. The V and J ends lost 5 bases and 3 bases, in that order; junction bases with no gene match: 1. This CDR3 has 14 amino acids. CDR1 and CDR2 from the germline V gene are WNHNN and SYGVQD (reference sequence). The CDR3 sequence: CASSRDRGYNEQFF. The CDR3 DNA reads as TGCGCCAGCAGTCGGGACAGGGGCTACAATGAGCAGTTCTTC.

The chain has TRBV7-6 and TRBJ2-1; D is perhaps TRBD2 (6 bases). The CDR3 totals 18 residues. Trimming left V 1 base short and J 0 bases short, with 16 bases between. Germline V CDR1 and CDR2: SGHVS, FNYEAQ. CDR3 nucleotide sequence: TGTGCCAGCAGCTTAGATGGCGGCGGGATAAGCTCCTACAATGAGCAGTTCTTC. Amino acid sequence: CASSLDGGGISSYNEQFF.

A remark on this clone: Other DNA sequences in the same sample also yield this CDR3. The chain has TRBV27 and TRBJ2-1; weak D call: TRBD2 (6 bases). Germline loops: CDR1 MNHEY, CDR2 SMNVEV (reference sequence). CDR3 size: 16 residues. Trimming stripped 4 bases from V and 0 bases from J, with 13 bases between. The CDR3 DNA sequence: TGTGCCAGCAGTTCGCGGGGACCGAGCTCCTACAATGAGCAGTTCTTC. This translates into CASSSRGPSSYNEQFF.

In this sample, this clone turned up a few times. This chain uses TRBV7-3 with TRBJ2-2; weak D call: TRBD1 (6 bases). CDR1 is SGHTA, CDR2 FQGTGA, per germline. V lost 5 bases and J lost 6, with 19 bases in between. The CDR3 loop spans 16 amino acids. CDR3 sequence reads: CASSPTGTPRSGELFF. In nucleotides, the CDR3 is TGTGCCAGCAGCCCAACAGGGACCCCCAGATCCGGGGAGCTGTTTTTT.